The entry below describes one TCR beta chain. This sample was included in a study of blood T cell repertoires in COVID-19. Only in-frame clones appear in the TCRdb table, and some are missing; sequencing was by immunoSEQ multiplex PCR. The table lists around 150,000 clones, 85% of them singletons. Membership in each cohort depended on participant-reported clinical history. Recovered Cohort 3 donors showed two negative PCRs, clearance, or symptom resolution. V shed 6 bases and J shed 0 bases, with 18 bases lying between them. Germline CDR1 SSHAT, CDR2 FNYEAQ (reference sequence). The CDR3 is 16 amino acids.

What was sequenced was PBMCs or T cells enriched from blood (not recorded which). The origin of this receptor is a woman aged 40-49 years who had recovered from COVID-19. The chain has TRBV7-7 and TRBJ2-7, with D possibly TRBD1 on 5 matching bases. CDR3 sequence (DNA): TGTGCCAGCAGACGAGTGTCAGGGCCGTTCTCCTACGAGCAGTACTTC. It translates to CASRRVSGPFSYEQYF.